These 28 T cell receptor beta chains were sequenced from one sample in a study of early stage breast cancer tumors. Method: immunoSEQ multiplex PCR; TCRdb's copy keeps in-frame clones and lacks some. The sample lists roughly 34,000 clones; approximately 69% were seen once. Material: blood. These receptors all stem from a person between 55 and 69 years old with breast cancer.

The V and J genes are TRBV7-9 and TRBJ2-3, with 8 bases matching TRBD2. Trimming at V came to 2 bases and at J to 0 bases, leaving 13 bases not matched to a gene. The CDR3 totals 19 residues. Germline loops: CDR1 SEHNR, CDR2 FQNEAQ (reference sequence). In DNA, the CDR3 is TGTGCCAGCAGCTTAATTGTAGTAATAGCGGGGCTTAGCACAGATACGCAGTATTTT. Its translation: CASSLIVVIAGLSTDTQYF.

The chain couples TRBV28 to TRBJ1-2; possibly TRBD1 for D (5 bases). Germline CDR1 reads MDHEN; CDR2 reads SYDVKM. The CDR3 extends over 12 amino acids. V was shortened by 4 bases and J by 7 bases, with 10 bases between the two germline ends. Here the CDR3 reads CASSSRVIGYTF. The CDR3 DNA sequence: TGTGCCAGCAGTTCCAGGGTCATTGGCTACACCTTC.

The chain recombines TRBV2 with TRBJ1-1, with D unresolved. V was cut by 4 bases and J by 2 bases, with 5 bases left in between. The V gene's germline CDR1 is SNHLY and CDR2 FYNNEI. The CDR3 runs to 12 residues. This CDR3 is CASSGGNTEAFF. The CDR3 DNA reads TGTGCCAGCAGTGGGGGTAACACTGAAGCTTTCTTT.

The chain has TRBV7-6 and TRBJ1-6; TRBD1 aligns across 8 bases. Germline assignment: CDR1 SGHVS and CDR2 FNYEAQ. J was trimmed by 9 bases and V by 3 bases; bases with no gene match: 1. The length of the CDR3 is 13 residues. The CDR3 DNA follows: TGTGCCAGCAGCTTCACAGGGGGTTCACCCCTCCACTTT. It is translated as CASSFTGGSPLHF.

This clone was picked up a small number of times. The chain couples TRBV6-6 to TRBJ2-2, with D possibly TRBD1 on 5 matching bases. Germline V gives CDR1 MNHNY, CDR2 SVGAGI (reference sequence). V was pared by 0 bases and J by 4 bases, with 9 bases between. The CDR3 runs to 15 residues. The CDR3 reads CASSYSQGSTGELFF. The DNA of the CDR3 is TGTGCCAGCAGTTACTCCCAGGGCAGCACCGGGGAGCTGTTTTTT.

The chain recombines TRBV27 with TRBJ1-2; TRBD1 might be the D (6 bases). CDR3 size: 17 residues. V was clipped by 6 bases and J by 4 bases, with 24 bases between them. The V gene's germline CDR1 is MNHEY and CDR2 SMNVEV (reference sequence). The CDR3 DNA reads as TGTGCCAGCAGGACCTGGGAGGGGGGGGGTGTTAGCTATGGCTACACCTTC. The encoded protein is CASRTWEGGGVSYGYTF.

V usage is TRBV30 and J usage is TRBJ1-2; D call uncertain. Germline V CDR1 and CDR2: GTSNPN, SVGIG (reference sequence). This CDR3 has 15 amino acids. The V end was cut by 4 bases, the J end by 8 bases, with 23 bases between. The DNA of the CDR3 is TGTGCCTGGAAAGCGGTGGGCAGAAACTCGGGGGGCTACACCTTC. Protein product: CAWKAVGRNSGGYTF.

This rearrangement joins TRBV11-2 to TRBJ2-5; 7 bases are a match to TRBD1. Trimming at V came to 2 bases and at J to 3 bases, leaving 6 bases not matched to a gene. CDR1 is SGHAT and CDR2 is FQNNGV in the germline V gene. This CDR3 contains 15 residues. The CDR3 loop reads CASSLRLGQEETQYF. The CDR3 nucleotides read TGTGCCAGCAGCTTAAGGCTAGGACAGGAAGAGACCCAGTACTTC.

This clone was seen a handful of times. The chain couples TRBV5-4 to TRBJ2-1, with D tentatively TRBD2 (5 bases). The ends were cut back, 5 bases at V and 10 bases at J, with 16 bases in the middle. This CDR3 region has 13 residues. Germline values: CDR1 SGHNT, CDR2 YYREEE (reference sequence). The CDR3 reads CASSSDQPGEQFF. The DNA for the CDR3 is TGTGCCAGCAGTTCGGATCAGCCGGGAGAGCAGTTCTTC.

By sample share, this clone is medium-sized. This chain's CDR3 is CASSFPGSEQYF. In DNA form, the CDR3 reads TGTGCCAGCAGTTTTCCAGGGAGCGAGCAGTACTTC. The chain employs TRBV27 and TRBJ2-7; either TRBD1 or TRBD2 may fit D (5 bases each). The CDR3 sequence is 12 residues long. Germline V gives CDR1 MNHEY, CDR2 SMNVEV (reference sequence). V was shortened by 3 bases and J by 6 bases, with 9 bases between the two germline ends.

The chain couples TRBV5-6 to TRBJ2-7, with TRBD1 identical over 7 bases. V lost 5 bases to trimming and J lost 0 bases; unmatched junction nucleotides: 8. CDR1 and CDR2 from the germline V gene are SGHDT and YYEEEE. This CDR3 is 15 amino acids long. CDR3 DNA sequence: TGTGCCAGCAGTTCATTGGGACAGTTCTCCTACGAGCAGTACTTC. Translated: CASSSLGQFSYEQYF.

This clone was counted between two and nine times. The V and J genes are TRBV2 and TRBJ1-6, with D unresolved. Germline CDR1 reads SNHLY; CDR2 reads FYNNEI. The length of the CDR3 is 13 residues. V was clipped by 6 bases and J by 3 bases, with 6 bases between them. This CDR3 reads CASSDDYNSPLHF. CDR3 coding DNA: TGTGCCAGCAGCGATGACTATAATTCACCCCTCCACTTT.

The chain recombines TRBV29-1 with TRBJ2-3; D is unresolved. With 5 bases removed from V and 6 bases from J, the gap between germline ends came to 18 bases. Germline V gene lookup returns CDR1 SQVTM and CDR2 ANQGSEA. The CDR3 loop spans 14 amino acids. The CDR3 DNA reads TGCAGCGTTTCGCGAGGATCAGAGACGGATACGCAGTATTTT. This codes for CSVSRGSETDTQYF.

CDR3 in amino acids: CASSKRGGSYNEQFF. Here the CDR3 DNA reads TGCGCCAGCAGCAAGCGGGGGGGTTCCTACAATGAGCAGTTCTTC. The gene calls are TRBV5-1 and TRBJ2-1, with 10 bases lining up with TRBD2. Germline V gives CDR1 SGHRS, CDR2 YFSETQ. There are 15 residues in the CDR3. V lost 4 bases and J lost 1; bases outside the gene matches: 2.

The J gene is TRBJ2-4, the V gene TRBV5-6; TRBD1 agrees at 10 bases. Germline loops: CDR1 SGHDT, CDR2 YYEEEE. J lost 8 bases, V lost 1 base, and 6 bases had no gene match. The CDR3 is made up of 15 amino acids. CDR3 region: CASSLSGQGRYIQYF. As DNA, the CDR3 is TGTGCCAGCAGCTTGTCGGGACAGGGGAGATACATTCAGTACTTC.

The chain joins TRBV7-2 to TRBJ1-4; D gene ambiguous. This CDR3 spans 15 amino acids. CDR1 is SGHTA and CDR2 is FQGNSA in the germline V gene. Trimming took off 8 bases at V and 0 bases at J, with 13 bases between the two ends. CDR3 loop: CASQRAPATNEKLFF. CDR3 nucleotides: TGTGCCAGCCAGAGGGCACCTGCAACTAATGAAAAACTGTTTTTT.

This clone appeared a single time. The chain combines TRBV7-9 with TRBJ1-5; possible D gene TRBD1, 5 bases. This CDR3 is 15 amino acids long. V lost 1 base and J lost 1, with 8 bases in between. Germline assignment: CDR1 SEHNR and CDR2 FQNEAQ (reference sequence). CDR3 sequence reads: CASSLGQGSNQPQHF. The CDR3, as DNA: TGTGCCAGCAGCTTAGGGCAGGGAAGCAATCAGCCCCAGCATTTT.

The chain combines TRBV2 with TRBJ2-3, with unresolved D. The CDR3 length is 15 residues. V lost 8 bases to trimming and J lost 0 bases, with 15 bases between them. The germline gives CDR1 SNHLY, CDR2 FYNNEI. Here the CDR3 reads CASSRARHSTDTQYF. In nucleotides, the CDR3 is TGTGCCAGCTCCCGGGCTAGGCATAGCACAGATACGCAGTATTTT.

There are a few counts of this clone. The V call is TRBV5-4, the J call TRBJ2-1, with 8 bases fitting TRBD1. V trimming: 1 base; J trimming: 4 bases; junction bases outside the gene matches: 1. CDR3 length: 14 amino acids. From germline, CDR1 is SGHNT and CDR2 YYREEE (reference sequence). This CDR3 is CASSLRTGYNEQFF. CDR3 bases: TGTGCCAGCAGCTTGAGGACAGGGTACAATGAGCAGTTCTTC.

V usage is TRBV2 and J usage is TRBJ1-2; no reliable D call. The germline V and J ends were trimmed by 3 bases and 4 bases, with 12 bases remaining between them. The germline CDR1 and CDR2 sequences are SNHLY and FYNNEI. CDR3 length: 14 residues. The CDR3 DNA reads TGTGCCAGCAGTGACCTAGAGGGCCCCTATGGCTACACCTTC. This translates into CASSDLEGPYGYTF.

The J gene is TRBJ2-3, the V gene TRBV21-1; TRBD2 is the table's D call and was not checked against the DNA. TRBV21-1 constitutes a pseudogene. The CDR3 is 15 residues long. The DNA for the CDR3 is TGTGCCAGCAGCCCCCTGAGGCACCACACAGATACGCAGTATTTT. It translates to CASSPLRHHTDTQYF.

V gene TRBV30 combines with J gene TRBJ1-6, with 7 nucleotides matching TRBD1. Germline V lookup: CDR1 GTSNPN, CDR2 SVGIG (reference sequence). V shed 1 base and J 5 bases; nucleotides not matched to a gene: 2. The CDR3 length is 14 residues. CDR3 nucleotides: TGTGCCTGGAGTGGAGGACAGGATAATTCACCCCTCCACTTT. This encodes CAWSGGQDNSPLHF.

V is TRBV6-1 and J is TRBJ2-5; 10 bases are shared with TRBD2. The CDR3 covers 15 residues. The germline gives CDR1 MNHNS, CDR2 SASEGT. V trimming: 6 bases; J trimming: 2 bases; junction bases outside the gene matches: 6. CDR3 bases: TGTGCCAGCAGCAGAATAGCGGGGGGTCAAGAGACCCAGTACTTC. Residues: CASSRIAGGQETQYF.

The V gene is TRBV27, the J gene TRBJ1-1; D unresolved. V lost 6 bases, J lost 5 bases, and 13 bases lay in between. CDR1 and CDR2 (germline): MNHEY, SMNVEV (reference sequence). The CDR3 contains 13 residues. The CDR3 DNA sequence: TGTGCCAGCAGACGGGGAGGTTTAACTGAAGCTTTCTTT. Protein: CASRRGGLTEAFF.

The CDR3 protein is CASSFGGSNTGELFF. The CDR3 DNA is TGTGCCAGCAGTTTTGGAGGGTCTAACACCGGGGAGCTGTTTTTT. The chain combines TRBV28 with TRBJ2-2, with a weak D call TRBD2 (6 bases). This CDR3 region has 15 residues. Germline V CDR1 and CDR2: MDHEN, SYDVKM. V was cut by 3 bases and J by 2 bases, with 10 bases left in between.

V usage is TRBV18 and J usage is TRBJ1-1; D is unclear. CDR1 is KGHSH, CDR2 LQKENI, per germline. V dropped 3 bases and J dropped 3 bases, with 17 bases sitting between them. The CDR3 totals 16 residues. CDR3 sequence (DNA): TGTGCCAGCTCACCTCAGGCCGGACGGTTGGACACTGAAGCTTTCTTT. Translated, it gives CASSPQAGRLDTEAFF.

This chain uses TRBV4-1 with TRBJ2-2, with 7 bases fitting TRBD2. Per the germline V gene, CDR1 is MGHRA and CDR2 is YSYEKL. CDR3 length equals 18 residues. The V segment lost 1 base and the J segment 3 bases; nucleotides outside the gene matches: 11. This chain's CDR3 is CASSQVNRASGDTGELFF. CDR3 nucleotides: TGCGCCAGCAGCCAAGTCAATCGGGCTAGCGGAGACACCGGGGAGCTGTTTTTT.

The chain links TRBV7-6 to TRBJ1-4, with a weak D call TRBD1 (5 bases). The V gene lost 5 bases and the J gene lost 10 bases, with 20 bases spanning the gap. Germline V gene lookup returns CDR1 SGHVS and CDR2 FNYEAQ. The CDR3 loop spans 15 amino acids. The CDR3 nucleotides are TGTGCCAGCAGCCCCCCGACGCCCGATGGGGGAAAACTGTTTTTT. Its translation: CASSPPTPDGGKLFF.